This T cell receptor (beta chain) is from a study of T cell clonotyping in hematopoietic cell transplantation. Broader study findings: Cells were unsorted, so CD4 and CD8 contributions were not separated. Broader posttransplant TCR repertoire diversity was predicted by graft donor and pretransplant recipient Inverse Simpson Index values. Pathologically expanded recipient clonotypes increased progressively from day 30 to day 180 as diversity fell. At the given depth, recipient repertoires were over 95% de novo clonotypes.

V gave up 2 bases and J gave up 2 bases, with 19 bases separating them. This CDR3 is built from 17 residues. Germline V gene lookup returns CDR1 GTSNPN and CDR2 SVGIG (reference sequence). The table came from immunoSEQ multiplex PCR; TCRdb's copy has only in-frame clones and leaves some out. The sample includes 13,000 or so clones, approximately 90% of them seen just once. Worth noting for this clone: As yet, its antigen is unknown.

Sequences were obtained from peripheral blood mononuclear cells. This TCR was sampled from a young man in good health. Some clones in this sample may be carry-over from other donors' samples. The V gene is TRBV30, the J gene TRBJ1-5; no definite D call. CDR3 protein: CAWSPLSPMLGNQPQHF. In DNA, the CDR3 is TGTGCCTGGAGTCCCCTAAGTCCGATGTTAGGCAATCAGCCCCAGCATTTT.